This TCR beta chain originates from a study of blood T cell repertoires in COVID-19. Germline values: CDR1 KGHSH, CDR2 LQKENI. The trim removed 3 bases at V and 6 bases at J, leaving 4 bases unmatched. The CDR3 contains 15 residues. Sequencing used immunoSEQ multiplex PCR; TCRdb keeps in-frame clones, though not all of them. The sample lists 240,000 or so clones, more than 80% occurring once. The receptor was derived from a woman of 80 years or more with COVID-19, enrolled during active disease. Sequencing input: peripheral blood. The J gene is TRBJ2-7, the V gene TRBV18, with TRBD2 matching over 14 bases. CDR3 nucleotides: TGTGCCAGCTCACCGGGACTAGCGGGAGAGGGCGAGCAGTACTTC. This gives the protein CASSPGLAGEGEQYF.